A selection of T cell receptor beta chains follows, all from one sample in a study of Ad26.COV2.S vaccination and SARS-CoV-2 variants. Profiled with immunoSEQ multiplex PCR; TCRdb holds only in-frame clones, not every one. The profile shows a few hundred thousand clones, roughly 90% of them singletons. The material sequenced was peripheral blood, taken in a trial of Ad26.COV2.S vaccine versus placebo. Source of these receptors: a person between 18 and 65 years old who received the Ad26.COV2.S COVID-19 vaccine or a placebo. Each CDR3 is given with its conserved first and last residue. The D gene is left open where the match is weak. Rows give clone size only sometimes, using once, few, many, or a class for an expanded clone.

D gene: TRBD2; J gene: TRBJ2-3; clone size: NA; CDR3 length: 16; V gene: TRBV7-2; CDR3 protein: CASSSAGLVGGDTQYF; CDR3 DNA: TGTGCCAGCAGCTCCGCGGGACTAGTGGGGGGAGATACGCAGTATTTT
D gene: NA; J gene: TRBJ1-1; clone size: NA; CDR3 length: 14; V gene: TRBV30; CDR3 protein: CACRRGTQNTEAFF; CDR3 DNA: TGTGCCTGCCGCCGGGGCACCCAGAACACTGAAGCTTTCTTT
D gene: NA; J gene: TRBJ1-6; clone size: NA; CDR3 length: 14; V gene: TRBV7-2; CDR3 protein: CASSPVGPGDPLHF; CDR3 DNA: TGTGCCAGCAGCCCAGTAGGACCGGGGGACCCCCTCCACTTT
D gene: TRBD2; J gene: TRBJ2-1; clone size: NA; CDR3 length: 17; V gene: TRBV2; CDR3 protein: CASRPGLADPSYNEQFF; CDR3 DNA: TGTGCCAGCAGACCCGGACTAGCGGATCCTTCCTACAATGAGCAGTTCTTC
D gene: TRBD1; J gene: TRBJ2-2; clone size: NA; CDR3 length: 16; V gene: TRBV4-2; CDR3 protein: CASSPWDRSDTGELFF; CDR3 DNA: TGTGCCAGCAGCCCCTGGGACAGATCGGACACCGGGGAGCTGTTTTTT
D gene: NA; J gene: TRBJ2-7; clone size: NA; CDR3 length: 13; V gene: TRBV10-3; CDR3 protein: CAISRGTTYEQYF; CDR3 DNA: TGTGCCATCAGCCGTGGAACCACCTACGAGCAGTACTTC
D gene: NA; J gene: TRBJ1-6; clone size: few; CDR3 length: 16; V gene: TRBV9; CDR3 protein: CASSPLGQGINSPLHF; CDR3 DNA: TGTGCCAGCAGCCCTCTGGGGCAGGGGATAAATTCACCCCTCCACTTT
D gene: NA; J gene: TRBJ2-3; clone size: NA; CDR3 length: 12; V gene: TRBV29-1; CDR3 protein: CSAFRSTDTQYF; CDR3 DNA: TGCAGCGCCTTTCGTAGCACAGATACGCAGTATTTT
D gene: NA; J gene: TRBJ2-1; clone size: NA; CDR3 length: 15; V gene: TRBV6-5; CDR3 protein: CASSYSVSSYNEQFF; CDR3 DNA: TGTGCCAGCAGTTACTCGGTTAGCTCCTACAATGAGCAGTTCTTC
D gene: NA; J gene: TRBJ2-7; clone size: NA; CDR3 length: 15; V gene: TRBV28; CDR3 protein: CASTPRGGASYEQYF; CDR3 DNA: TGTGCCAGCACCCCCCGTGGGGGGGCCTCCTACGAGCAGTACTTC
D gene: NA; J gene: TRBJ1-1; clone size: NA; CDR3 length: 13; V gene: TRBV30; CDR3 protein: CAWTRGINTEAFF; CDR3 DNA: TGTGCCTGGACAAGGGGAATTAACACTGAAGCTTTCTTT
D gene: TRBD2; J gene: TRBJ2-3; clone size: NA; CDR3 length: 13; V gene: TRBV3-1/TRBV3-2; CDR3 protein: CASMTSGTDTQYF; CDR3 DNA: TGTGCCAGCATGACTAGCGGCACAGATACGCAGTATTTT
D gene: NA; J gene: TRBJ2-7; clone size: NA; CDR3 length: 14; V gene: TRBV5-8; CDR3 protein: CASSPGLHLYEQYF; CDR3 DNA: TGTGCCAGCAGCCCGGGACTTCACCTTTACGAGCAGTACTTC
D gene: TRBD2; J gene: TRBJ2-2; clone size: NA; CDR3 length: 14; V gene: TRBV18; CDR3 protein: CASSGTMNTGELFF; CDR3 DNA: TGTGCCAGCTCCGGGACTATGAACACCGGGGAGCTGTTTTTT
D gene: NA; J gene: TRBJ1-2; clone size: few; CDR3 length: 13; V gene: TRBV7-9; CDR3 protein: CASSLSGGGGYTF; CDR3 DNA: TGTGCCAGCAGCTTAAGTGGAGGGGGAGGCTACACCTTC
D gene: TRBD1; J gene: TRBJ1-5; clone size: NA; CDR3 length: 14; V gene: TRBV6-5; CDR3 protein: CASRDRGSNQPQHF; CDR3 DNA: TGTGCCAGCCGGGACAGGGGGAGCAATCAGCCCCAGCATTTT
D gene: NA; J gene: TRBJ2-7; clone size: NA; CDR3 length: 12; V gene: TRBV15; CDR3 protein: CATSRQDREQYF; CDR3 DNA: TGTGCCACCAGCAGACAGGACCGTGAGCAGTACTTC
D gene: TRBD1; J gene: TRBJ1-5; clone size: few; CDR3 length: 16; V gene: TRBV2; CDR3 protein: CASRADRGQGNQPQHF; CDR3 DNA: TGTGCCAGCAGAGCCGACAGGGGGCAGGGCAATCAGCCCCAGCATTTT
D gene: NA; J gene: TRBJ2-5; clone size: NA; CDR3 length: 16; V gene: TRBV5-6; CDR3 protein: CASSEKGTPYQETQYF; CDR3 DNA: TGTGCCAGCAGCGAAAAAGGGACTCCTTACCAAGAGACCCAGTACTTC
D gene: TRBD1; J gene: TRBJ2-1; clone size: once; CDR3 length: 11; V gene: TRBV2; CDR3 protein: CASKRQGGQFF; CDR3 DNA: TGTGCCAGCAAACGACAGGGTGGGCAGTTCTTC
D gene: NA; J gene: TRBJ2-2; clone size: NA; CDR3 length: 17; V gene: TRBV11-3; CDR3 protein: CASSLRSAEPGTGELFF; CDR3 DNA: TGTGCCAGCAGCTTACGTTCGGCCGAGCCGGGAACCGGGGAGCTGTTTTTT
D gene: NA; J gene: TRBJ1-5; clone size: NA; CDR3 length: 15; V gene: TRBV4-1; CDR3 protein: CASSRGTTSNQPQHF; CDR3 DNA: TGCGCCAGCAGCCGCGGGACAACTAGCAATCAGCCCCAGCATTTT
D gene: NA; J gene: TRBJ2-6; clone size: NA; CDR3 length: 17; V gene: TRBV5-1; CDR3 protein: CASSSRDAGSGANVLTF; CDR3 DNA: TGCGCCAGCAGCTCCCGGGACGCGGGATCTGGGGCCAACGTCCTGACTTTC
D gene: NA; J gene: TRBJ2-3; clone size: NA; CDR3 length: 16; V gene: TRBV7-9; CDR3 protein: CASSLGGGGPTDTQYF; CDR3 DNA: TGTGCCAGCAGCTTAGGGGGCGGGGGCCCCACAGATACGCAGTATTTT
D gene: NA; J gene: TRBJ1-2; clone size: NA; CDR3 length: 13; V gene: TRBV29-1; CDR3 protein: CSVEDPGIYGYTF; CDR3 DNA: TGCAGCGTTGAAGATCCAGGGATCTATGGCTACACCTTC
D gene: TRBD1; J gene: TRBJ1-4; clone size: once; CDR3 length: 18; V gene: TRBV4-1; CDR3 protein: CASSQMGQGAATNEKLFF; CDR3 DNA: TGCGCCAGCAGCCAAATGGGACAGGGGGCGGCTACTAATGAAAAACTGTTTTTT
D gene: NA; J gene: TRBJ1-2; clone size: once; CDR3 length: 13; V gene: TRBV6-5; CDR3 protein: CASSYAPLGGYTF; CDR3 DNA: TGTGCCAGCAGTTACGCCCCACTGGGTGGCTACACCTTC
D gene: TRBD1; J gene: TRBJ1-2; clone size: once; CDR3 length: 14; V gene: TRBV4-3; CDR3 protein: CASSLTGGDYGYTF; CDR3 DNA: TGCGCCAGCAGCCTTACAGGGGGCGATTATGGCTACACCTTC
D gene: TRBD1; J gene: TRBJ1-1; clone size: NA; CDR3 length: 16; V gene: TRBV11-1; CDR3 protein: CASSPGQGAGVTEAFF; CDR3 DNA: TGTGCCAGCAGCCCTGGACAGGGGGCGGGTGTCACTGAAGCTTTCTTT
D gene: NA; J gene: TRBJ2-7; clone size: NA; CDR3 length: 13; V gene: TRBV11-2; CDR3 protein: CASSWGLNYEQYF; CDR3 DNA: TGTGCCAGCAGCTGGGGTCTTAACTACGAGCAGTACTTC
D gene: NA; J gene: TRBJ1-5; clone size: once; CDR3 length: 15; V gene: TRBV5-5; CDR3 protein: CASSLLGSSNQPQHF; CDR3 DNA: TGTGCCAGCAGCTTGTTAGGGTCTAGCAATCAGCCCCAGCATTTT
D gene: NA; J gene: TRBJ2-7; clone size: NA; CDR3 length: 13; V gene: TRBV15; CDR3 protein: CATSPHYSYEQYF; CDR3 DNA: TGTGCCACCAGCCCTCATTACAGCTACGAGCAGTACTTC
D gene: NA; J gene: TRBJ2-3; clone size: NA; CDR3 length: 14; V gene: TRBV19; CDR3 protein: CASSPGSYTDTQYF; CDR3 DNA: TGTGCCAGTAGTCCAGGGTCCTACACAGATACGCAGTATTTT
D gene: TRBD1; J gene: TRBJ1-4; clone size: NA; CDR3 length: 14; V gene: TRBV6-5; CDR3 protein: CASRGDRANEKLFF; CDR3 DNA: TGTGCCAGCAGGGGGGACAGGGCCAATGAAAAACTGTTTTTT
D gene: NA; J gene: TRBJ2-7; clone size: NA; CDR3 length: 11; V gene: TRBV11-2; CDR3 protein: CASSYGGGRHF; CDR3 DNA: TGTGCCAGCAGCTATGGAGGGGGGAGGCACTTC
D gene: TRBD1; J gene: TRBJ1-2; clone size: NA; CDR3 length: 15; V gene: TRBV29-1; CDR3 protein: CSVETGTARGLGYTF; CDR3 DNA: TGCAGCGTTGAAACAGGGACAGCCCGTGGGCTTGGCTACACCTTC